This T cell receptor (beta chain) was recorded in a study of T cells in Graves' hyperthyroidism and ophthalmopathy. Whole-study results and caveats: In the blood, most expanded thyroid clonotypes above 0.001 appeared as well.

Germline-derived CDR1 and CDR2 are MGHDK and SYGVNS. Trimming pared 5 bases from V and 0 bases from J, leaving 7 bases between. The CDR3 has 14 residues. This clonotype showed up just a few times. Its target is not known. RNA transcripts were the template for amplifying TCR beta CDR3 regions. The study used the HTBI primer set for a first-round RT-PCR of the TCR CDR3. TCRdb re-analysed the multiplex PCR reads in MiXCR, keeping a single row per CDR3 protein. The sample lists roughly 550,000 distinct CDR3 sequences; about 16% were seen once. PBMCs were derived from around 10 ml fresh peripheral blood. Sequenced sample: blood. The source of this sequence is a woman in her thirties with Graves' ophthalmopathy. The V gene is TRBV25-1, the J gene TRBJ2-2; D ambiguous. In DNA, the CDR3 is TGTGCCAGCAGTTTAAACACGAACACCGGGGAGCTGTTTTTT. Translated: CASSLNTNTGELFF.